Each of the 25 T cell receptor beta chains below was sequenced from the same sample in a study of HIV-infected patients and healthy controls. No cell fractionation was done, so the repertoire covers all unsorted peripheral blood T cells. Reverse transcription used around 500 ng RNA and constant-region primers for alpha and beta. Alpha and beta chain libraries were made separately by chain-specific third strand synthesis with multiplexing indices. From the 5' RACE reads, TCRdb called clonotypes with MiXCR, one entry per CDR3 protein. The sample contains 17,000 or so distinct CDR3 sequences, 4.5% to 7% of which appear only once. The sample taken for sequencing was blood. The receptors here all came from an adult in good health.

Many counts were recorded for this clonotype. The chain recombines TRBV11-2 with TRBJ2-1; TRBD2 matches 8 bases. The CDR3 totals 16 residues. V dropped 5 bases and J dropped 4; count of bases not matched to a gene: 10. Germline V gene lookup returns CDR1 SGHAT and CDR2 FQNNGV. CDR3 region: CASSRGASGYYNEQFF. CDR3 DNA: TGTGCCAGCAGCCGCGGAGCTAGCGGGTATTACAATGAGCAGTTCTTC. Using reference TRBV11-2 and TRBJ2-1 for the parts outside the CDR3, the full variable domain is EAGVAQSPRYKIIEKRQSVAFWCNPISGHATLYWYQQILGQGPKLLIQFQNNGVVDDSQLPKDRFSAERLKGVDSTLKIQPAKLEDSAVYLCASSRGASGYYNEQFFGPGTRLTVL.

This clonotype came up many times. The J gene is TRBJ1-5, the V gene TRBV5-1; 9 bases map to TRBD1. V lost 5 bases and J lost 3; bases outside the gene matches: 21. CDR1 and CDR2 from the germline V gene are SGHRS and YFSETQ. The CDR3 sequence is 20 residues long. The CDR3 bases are TGCGCCAGCAGGAAAACTCCGGGACAGGGAACCCTCGGGGACAATCAGCCCCAGCATTTT. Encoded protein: CASRKTPGQGTLGDNQPQHF.

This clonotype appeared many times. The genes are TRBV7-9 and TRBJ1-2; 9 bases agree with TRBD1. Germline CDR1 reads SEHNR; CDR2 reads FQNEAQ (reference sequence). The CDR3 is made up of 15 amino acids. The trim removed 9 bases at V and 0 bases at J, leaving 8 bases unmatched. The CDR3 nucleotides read TGTGCCAGTCATCCGGACAGGGGACCTAACTATGGCTACACCTTC. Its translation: CASHPDRGPNYGYTF.

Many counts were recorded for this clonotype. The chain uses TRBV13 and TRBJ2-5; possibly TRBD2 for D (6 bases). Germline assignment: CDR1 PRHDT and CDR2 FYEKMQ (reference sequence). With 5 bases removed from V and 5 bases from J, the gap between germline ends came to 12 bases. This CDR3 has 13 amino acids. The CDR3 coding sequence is TGTGCCAGCAGCCGGGACTTTTCCGAGACCCAGTACTTC. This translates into CASSRDFSETQYF.

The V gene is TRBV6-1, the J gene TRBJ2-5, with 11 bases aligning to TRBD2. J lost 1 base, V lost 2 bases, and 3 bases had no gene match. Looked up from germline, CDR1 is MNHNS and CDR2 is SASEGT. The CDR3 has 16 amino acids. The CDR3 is CASSELAGGPQETQYF. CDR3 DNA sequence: TGTGCCAGCAGTGAACTAGCGGGGGGCCCCCAAGAGACCCAGTACTTC.

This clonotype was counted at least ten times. CDR3 sequence reads: CASSTTGVSSSPLHF. The CDR3 DNA is TGTGCCAGCTCAACGACAGGGGTTAGCAGTTCACCCCTCCACTTT. This chain uses TRBV18 with TRBJ1-6; 8 nucleotides match TRBD1. The CDR3 runs 15 residues. The ends lost 5 bases at V and 9 bases at J; junction bases unmatched: 9. Germline CDR1 is KGHSH and CDR2 is LQKENI.

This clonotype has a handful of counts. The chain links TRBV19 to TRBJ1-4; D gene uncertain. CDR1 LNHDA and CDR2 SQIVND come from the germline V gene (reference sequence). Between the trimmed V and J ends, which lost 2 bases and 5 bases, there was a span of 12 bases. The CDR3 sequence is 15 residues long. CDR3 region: CASSIHRGLNEKLFF. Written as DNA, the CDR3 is TGTGCCAGTAGTATACACAGAGGGTTGAATGAAAAACTGTTTTTT. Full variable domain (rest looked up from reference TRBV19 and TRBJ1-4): DGGITQSPKYLFRKEGQNVTLSCEQNLNHDAMYWYRQDPGQGLRLIYYSQIVNDFQKGDIAEGYSVSREKKESFPLTVTSAQKNPTAFYLCASSIHRGLNEKLFFGSGTQLSVL.

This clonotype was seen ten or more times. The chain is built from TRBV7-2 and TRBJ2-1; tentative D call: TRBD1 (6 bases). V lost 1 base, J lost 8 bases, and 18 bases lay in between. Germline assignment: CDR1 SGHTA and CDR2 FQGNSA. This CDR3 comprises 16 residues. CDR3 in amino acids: CASSLVRGSFGDEQFF. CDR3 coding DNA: TGTGCCAGCAGCTTAGTCAGGGGAAGTTTTGGGGATGAGCAGTTCTTC.

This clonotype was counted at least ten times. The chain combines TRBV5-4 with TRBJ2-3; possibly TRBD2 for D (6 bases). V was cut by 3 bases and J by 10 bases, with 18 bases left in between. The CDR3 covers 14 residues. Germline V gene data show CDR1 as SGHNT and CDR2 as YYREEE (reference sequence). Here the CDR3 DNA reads TGTGCCAGCAGCTATGACGCACTAGCCAGTGCGCAGTATTTT. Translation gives CASSYDALASAQYF. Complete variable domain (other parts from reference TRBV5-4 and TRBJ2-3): ETGVTQSPTHLIKTRGQQVTLRCSSQSGHNTVSWYQQALGQGPQFIFQYYREEENGRGNFPPRFSGLQFPNYSSELNVNALELDDSALYLCASSYDALASAQYFGPGTRLTVL.

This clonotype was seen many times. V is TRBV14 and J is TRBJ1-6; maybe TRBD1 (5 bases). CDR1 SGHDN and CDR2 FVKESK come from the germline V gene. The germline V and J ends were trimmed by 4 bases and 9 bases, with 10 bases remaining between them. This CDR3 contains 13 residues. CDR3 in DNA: TGTGCCAGCAGCCCCAGGGTTGTTTCACCCCTCCACTTT. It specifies CASSPRVVSPLHF.

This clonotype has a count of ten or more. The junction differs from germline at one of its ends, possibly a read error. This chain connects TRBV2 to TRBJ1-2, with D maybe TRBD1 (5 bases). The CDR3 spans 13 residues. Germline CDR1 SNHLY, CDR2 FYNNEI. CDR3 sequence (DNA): TGTGCCAGCAGGGAAGACAGTGTCTATGGCTACACCTTC. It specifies CASREDSVYGYTF.

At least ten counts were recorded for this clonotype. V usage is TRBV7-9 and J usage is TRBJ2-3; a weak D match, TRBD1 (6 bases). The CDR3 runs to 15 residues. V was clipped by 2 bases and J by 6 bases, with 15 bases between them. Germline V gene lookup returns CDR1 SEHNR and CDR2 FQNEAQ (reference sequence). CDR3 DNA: TGTGCCAGCAGCTTAACAGGGTCTTTTTCCGATACGCAGTATTTT. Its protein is CASSLTGSFSDTQYF.

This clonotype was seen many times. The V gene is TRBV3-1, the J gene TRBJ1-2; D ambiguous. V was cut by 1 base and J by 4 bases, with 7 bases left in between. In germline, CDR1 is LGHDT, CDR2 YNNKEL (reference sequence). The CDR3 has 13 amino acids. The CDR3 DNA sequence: TGTGCCAGCAGCCAAGGTTCCTTCTATGGCTACACCTTC. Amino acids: CASSQGSFYGYTF.

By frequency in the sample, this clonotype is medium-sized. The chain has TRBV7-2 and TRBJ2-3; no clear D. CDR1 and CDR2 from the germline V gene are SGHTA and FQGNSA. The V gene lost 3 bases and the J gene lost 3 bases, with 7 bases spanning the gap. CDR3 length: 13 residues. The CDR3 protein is CASSLVRTDTQYF. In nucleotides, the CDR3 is TGTGCCAGCAGCTTGGTTAGGACAGATACGCAGTATTTT.

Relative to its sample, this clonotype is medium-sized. The CDR3 loop is CSANPGKRSSDTQYF. CDR3 DNA: TGCAGTGCAAACCCCGGGAAGAGGAGCTCAGATACGCAGTATTTT. This sequence joins TRBV20-1 and TRBJ2-3; TRBD2 might be the D (5 bases). Germline V lookup: CDR1 DFQATT, CDR2 SNEGSKA (reference sequence). CDR3 length: 15 residues. V lost 6 bases, J lost 4 bases, and 20 bases lay in between.

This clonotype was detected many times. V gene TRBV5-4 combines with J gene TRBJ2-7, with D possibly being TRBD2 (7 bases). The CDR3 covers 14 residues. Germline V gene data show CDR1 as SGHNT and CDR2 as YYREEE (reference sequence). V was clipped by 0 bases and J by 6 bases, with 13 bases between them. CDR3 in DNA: TGTGCCAGCAGCTTGGAGGGGGGGCTCGGCGAGCAGTACTTC. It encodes CASSLEGGLGEQYF.

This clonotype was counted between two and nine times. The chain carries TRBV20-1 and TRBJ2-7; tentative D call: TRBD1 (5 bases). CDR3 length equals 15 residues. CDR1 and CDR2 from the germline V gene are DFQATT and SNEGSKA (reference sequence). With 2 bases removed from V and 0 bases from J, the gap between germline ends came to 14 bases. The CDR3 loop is CSARPPTASSYEQYF. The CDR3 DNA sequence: TGCAGTGCTAGACCGCCGACAGCCAGCTCCTACGAGCAGTACTTC.

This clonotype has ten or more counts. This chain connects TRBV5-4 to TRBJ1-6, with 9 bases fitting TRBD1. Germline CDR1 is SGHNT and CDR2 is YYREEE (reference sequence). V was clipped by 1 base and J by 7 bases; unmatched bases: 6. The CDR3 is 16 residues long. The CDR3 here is CASSLPGQGTNSPLHF. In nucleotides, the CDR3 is TGTGCCAGCAGCTTGCCGGGACAGGGAACGAATTCACCCCTCCACTTT. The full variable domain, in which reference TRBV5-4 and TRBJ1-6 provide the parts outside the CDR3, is ETGVTQSPTHLIKTRGQQVTLRCSSQSGHNTVSWYQQALGQGPQFIFQYYREEENGRGNFPPRFSGLQFPNYSSELNVNALELDDSALYLCASSLPGQGTNSPLHFGNGTRLTVT.

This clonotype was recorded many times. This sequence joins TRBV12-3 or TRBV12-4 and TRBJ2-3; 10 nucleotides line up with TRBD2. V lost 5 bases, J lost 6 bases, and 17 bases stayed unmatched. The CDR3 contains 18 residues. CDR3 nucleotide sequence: TGTGCCAGCAGTCAAGCGGGGGGGCAAGGGTCAGGGTCCGATACGCAGTATTTT. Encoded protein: CASSQAGGQGSGSDTQYF.

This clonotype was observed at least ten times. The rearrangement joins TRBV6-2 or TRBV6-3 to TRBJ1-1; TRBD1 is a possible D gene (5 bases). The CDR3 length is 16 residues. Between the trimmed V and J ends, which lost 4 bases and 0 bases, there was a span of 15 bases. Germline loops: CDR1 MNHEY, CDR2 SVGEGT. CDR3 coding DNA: TGTGCCAGCAGTTCACTTTCAGGGTTCATGAACACTGAAGCTTTCTTT. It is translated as CASSSLSGFMNTEAFF.

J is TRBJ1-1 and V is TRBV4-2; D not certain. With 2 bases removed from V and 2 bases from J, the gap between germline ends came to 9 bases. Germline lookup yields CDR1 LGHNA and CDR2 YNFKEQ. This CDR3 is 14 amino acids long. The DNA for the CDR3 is TGTGCCAGCAGCCAAATTCAAGCAAACACTGAAGCTTTCTTT. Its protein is CASSQIQANTEAFF.

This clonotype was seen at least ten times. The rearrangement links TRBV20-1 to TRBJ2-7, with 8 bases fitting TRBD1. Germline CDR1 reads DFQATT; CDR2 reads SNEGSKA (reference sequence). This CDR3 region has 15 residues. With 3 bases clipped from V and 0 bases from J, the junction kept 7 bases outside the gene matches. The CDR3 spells CSASRTGWPSYEQYF. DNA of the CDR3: TGCAGTGCTAGCCGGACAGGGTGGCCCTCCTACGAGCAGTACTTC.

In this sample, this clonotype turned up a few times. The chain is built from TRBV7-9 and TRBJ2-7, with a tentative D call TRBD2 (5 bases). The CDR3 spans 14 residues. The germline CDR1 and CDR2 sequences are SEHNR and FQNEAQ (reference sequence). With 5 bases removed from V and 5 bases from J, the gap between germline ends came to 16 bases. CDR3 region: CASSPAVGLDEQYF. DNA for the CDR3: TGTGCCAGCAGCCCAGCGGTGGGTTTGGACGAGCAGTACTTC.

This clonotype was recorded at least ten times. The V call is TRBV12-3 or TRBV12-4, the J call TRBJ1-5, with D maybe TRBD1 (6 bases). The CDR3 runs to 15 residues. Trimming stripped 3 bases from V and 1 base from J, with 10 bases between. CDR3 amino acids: CASSFTGRSNQPQHF. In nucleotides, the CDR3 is TGTGCCAGCAGTTTTACAGGGAGGAGCAATCAGCCCCAGCATTTT.

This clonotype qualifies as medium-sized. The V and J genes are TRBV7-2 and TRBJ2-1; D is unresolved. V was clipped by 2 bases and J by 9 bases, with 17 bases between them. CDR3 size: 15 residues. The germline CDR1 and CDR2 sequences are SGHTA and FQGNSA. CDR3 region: CASSLLGQDQGEQFF. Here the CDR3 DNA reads TGTGCCAGCAGCTTACTGGGTCAGGATCAAGGTGAGCAGTTCTTC.